Listed below are T cell receptor beta chains from one sample, sequenced in a study of cytomegalovirus exposure and HLA in healthy donors. Assay: immunoSEQ multiplex PCR; the TCRdb copy retains only in-frame clones and omits some. The sample holds about 180,000 clones, around four fifths seen once. Sample: PBMCs. The receptor set was obtained from a man younger than 45 in good health and CMV-seronegative. Each CDR3 is given with its conserved first and last residue. The order of the fields is J gene, D gene, clone size, V gene, CDR3 DNA, CDR3 protein. A D gene is named only where the DNA matches it firmly. The size field is filled for only some rows; it gives once, few, many or a size class.

TRBJ2-7	TRBD2	once	TRBV5-1	TGCGCCAGCAGCTTGAGCGGGAGCTCCTACGAGCAGTACTTC	CASSLSGSSYEQYF
TRBJ2-1	TRBD2	once	TRBV14	TGTGCCAGCAGCCGACTTCGCCGGGGGGGTTACAATGAGCAGTTCTTC	CASSRLRRGGYNEQFF
TRBJ1-6	TRBD1	-	TRBV5-1	TGCGCCAGCAGCCGGGACAGGGGGCGTACAGATTCACCCCTCCACTTT	CASSRDRGRTDSPLHF
TRBJ1-2	-	-	TRBV6-5	TGTGCCAGCAGTTACTCGGAGGGTGGCTACACCTTC	CASSYSEGGYTF
TRBJ2-7	TRBD1	-	TRBV6-5	TGTGCCAGCAGCTCGGGACAGGAGTTTTCCGAGCAGTACTTC	CASSSGQEFSEQYF
TRBJ2-5	TRBD1	-	TRBV9	TGTGCCAGCAGCAAACGACAGGGGGTTGGGGAGACCCAGTACTTC	CASSKRQGVGETQYF
TRBJ2-1	-	-	TRBV27	TGTGCCAGCAGCAGAGGACTGAACTCCTACAATGAGCAGTTCTTC	CASSRGLNSYNEQFF
TRBJ1-2	-	-	TRBV10-3	TGTGCCATCAGGTATAGTGGGGCGGATGGCTACACCTTC	CAIRYSGADGYTF
TRBJ1-6	-	-	TRBV4-1	TGCGCCAGCAGCCAAGGAGGGGGACACAATAATTCACCCCTCCACTTT	CASSQGGGHNNSPLHF
TRBJ1-1	-	-	TRBV14	TGTGCCAGCAGCTCCCATGCAGGCGTGAACACTGAAGCTTTCTTT	CASSSHAGVNTEAFF
TRBJ2-7	-	-	TRBV7-2	TGTGCCAGCAGCTTAAAGGGGACCTACGAGCAGTACTTC	CASSLKGTYEQYF
TRBJ2-7	-	-	TRBV11-2	TGTGCCAGCAGCCGCAGGGGCTACGAGCAGTACTTC	CASSRRGYEQYF
TRBJ2-2	TRBD2	-	TRBV4-3	TGCGCCAGCAGCCGGGGCGGCGGGGGGGCCGGGGAGCTGTTTTTT	CASSRGGGGAGELFF
TRBJ2-5	TRBD1	-	TRBV7-3	TGTGCCAGCAGCTTATGGGCCAGGGGGGAGACCCAGTACTTC	CASSLWARGETQYF
TRBJ1-1	TRBD1	-	TRBV4-2	TGTGCCAGCAGCCAAACAGGGGCAAACACTGAAGCTTTCTTT	CASSQTGANTEAFF
TRBJ2-7	TRBD1	-	TRBV7-9	TGTGCCACAAACAGGGGTTCCTACGAGCAGTACTTC	CATNRGSYEQYF
TRBJ1-5	-	-	TRBV19	TGTGCCAGTAGTATAGACAGAAATAGCAATCAGCCCCAGCATTTT	CASSIDRNSNQPQHF
TRBJ2-2	TRBD1	-	TRBV23-1	TGCGCCAGCAGTCAATTCTACCGGGACAGGGACACCGGGGAGCTGTTTTTT	CASSQFYRDRDTGELFF
TRBJ2-7	-	-	TRBV5-6	TGTGCCAGCAGCTTAGTCAGAGACTCCTACGAGCAGTACTTC	CASSLVRDSYEQYF
TRBJ2-7	TRBD2	-	TRBV5-1	TGCGCCAGCAGCCCGGGACTAGCGGGGGCCCAATCCTACGAGCAGTACTTC	CASSPGLAGAQSYEQYF
TRBJ2-7	TRBD1	-	TRBV28	TGTGCCAGCAGTTTGGAATGGGACAGACGAATCTCCTACGAGCAGTACTTC	CASSLEWDRRISYEQYF
TRBJ2-7	-	few	TRBV12-5	TGTGCTAGTGTGGTGGGGCCGGCCTCCTACGAGCAGTACTTC	CASVVGPASYEQYF